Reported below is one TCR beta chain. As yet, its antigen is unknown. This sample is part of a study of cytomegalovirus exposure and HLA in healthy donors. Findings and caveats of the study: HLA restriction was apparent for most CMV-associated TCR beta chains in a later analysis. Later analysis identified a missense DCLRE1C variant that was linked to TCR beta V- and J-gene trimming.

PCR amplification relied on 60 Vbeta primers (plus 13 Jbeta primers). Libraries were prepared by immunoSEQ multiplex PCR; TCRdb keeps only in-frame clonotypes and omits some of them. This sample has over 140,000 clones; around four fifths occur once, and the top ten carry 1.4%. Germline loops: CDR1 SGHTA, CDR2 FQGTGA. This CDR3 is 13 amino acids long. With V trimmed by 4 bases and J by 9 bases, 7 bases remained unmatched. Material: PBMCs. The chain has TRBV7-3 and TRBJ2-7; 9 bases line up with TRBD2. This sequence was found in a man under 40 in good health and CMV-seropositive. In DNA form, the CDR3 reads TGTGCCAGCAGCTCCGAGACTAGCGGCAGGCAGTACTTC. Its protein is CASSSETSGRQYF.